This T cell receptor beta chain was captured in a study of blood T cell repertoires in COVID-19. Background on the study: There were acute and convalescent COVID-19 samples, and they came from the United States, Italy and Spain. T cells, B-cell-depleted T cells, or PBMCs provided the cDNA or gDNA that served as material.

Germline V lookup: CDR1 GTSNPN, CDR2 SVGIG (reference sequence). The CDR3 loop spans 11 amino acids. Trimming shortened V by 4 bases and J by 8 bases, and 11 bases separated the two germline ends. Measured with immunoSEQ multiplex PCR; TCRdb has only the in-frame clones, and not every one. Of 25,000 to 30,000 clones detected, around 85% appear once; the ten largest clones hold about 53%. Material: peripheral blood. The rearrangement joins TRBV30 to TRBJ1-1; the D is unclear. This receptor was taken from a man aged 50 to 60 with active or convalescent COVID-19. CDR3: CAWTTLREAFF. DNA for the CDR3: TGTGCCTGGACGACCCTCAGGGAAGCTTTCTTT.